This T cell receptor beta chain appears in the sequencing data of a study of OX40 agonist ivuxolimab in advanced cancers. In regard to this clone: Its target is not known.

V was clipped by 6 bases and J by 7 bases; unmatched bases: 12. There are 16 residues in the CDR3. The germline CDR1 and CDR2 sequences are SGHTA and FQGNSA. TCRdb keeps only in-frame clones here, not all; method: immunoSEQ multiplex PCR. The sample lists about 93,000 clones, 90% to 95% occurring once. Whole-study findings and limits: Part of the nonresponder group also had normalized T-cell clonal expansion that was low. At doses 0.1 to 3.0 mg/kg, CD4+ and CD8+ clones expanded. At 0.1-3.0 mg/kg, partial responders had clonal expansion among the lowest observed.

V and J are TRBV7-2 and TRBJ1-2, with 12 bases identical to TRBD1. The receptor was derived from an adult with an advanced solid tumor such as melanoma, head and neck, liver or kidney cancer. Sample: CD4+ or CD8+ T cells sorted from blood, taken in a trial of the OX40 agonist ivuxolimab. The CDR3 nucleotides are TGTGCCAGCAGGACGACGGGACAGGGGGCTTTGGGTGGCTACACCTTC. Amino acid sequence: CASRTTGQGALGGYTF.